Listed here is a single TCR beta chain. It lacks a known antigen. One base away there is no much larger clone; base qualities are not given. V and J are trimmed by 1 base and 1 base, and the gene matches miss 2 bases of the junction. CDR1 is given as SGHVS and CDR2 as FQNEAQ, both from the germline V gene. The CDR3 contains 16 residues, cysteine and phenylalanine counted. Only the CDR3 part of the read is kept: 48 bases, read in frame from the first base. The cohort consisted of hundreds of healthy bone marrow donors. Cohort members were all nominally healthy when sampled, although unrecorded immune exposures were likely present. The donor was CMV seropositive and belonged to the group of about 290 seropositive cohort members. Every donor gave a peripheral blood sample, and the peripheral blood mononuclear cells from that sample were used for TCR beta sequencing. Genomic DNA was extracted from the blood cell samples with the Qiagen DNeasy Blood Extraction Kit.

This record belongs to a study of cytomegalovirus exposure and HLA in healthy donors (dated by TCRdb to 2016 to 2017). General notes on the study: An earlier analysis of several hundred of the donors reported 276 Gb of sequence data and 100 million to 120 million unique TCR beta sequences obtained from approximately 180 million T cells. An early release that covered approximately 600 HLA-typed donors contained approximately 300 gigabases of sequencing data and about 84 million unique TCR sequences. The genetic ancestry cluster associated with self-reported Caucasian donors included 81% of the 350 to 500 genotyped donors. The aim of the study was to test whether cataloging public T cell receptors could identify signatures of past pathogen exposure. The study used immunosequencing to profile the T cell repertoires of several hundred subjects and linked those repertoires to cytomegalovirus serostatus. A separate validation cohort of some 130 different subjects was used in addition to the approximately 640-subject first cohort. To predict cytomegalovirus infection status, the study combined high-throughput TCR immunosequencing, statistical association of individual TCRs with disease status, and machine learning. A later analysis re-analyzed previously published TCR beta repertoires from roughly 690 donors and added high-resolution HLA genotyping to study TCR occurrence patterns. Rather than using new phenotypic data, the later analysis identified candidate immune exposures from TCR beta sequences and from how often those sequences occurred across donors. An earlier analysis of some 600 of the donors applied high-throughput TCR beta sequencing to assess whether each TCR beta V gene segment acted as functional or pseudogenic. Alongside the repertoire data, information on donor age, sex, ethnicity and CMV serostatus was compiled. A later genetic analysis took genome-wide SNP genotypes for about 65% of the roughly 670 donors and used that subset as a discovery cohort. Every discovery cohort repertoire had been produced on one sequencing platform. Both class I and class II loci were covered by HLA typing, at four-digit resolution. Typing coverage differed by locus: A, B, C, DRB1 and DQB1 were typed in about 620-630 donors, DQA1 in about 500, DPA1 in 600 to 610, and DPB1 in 450 to 490. A few DR-DQ haplotypes were handled as single units for association and clustering because linkage in the cohort was strong. On average, around 240,000 unique TCR beta nucleotide sequences were sequenced per donor among fewer than 500 genotyped donors of the cohort, with roughly 20% of those sequences being non-productive. What the study reported, not specific to this receptor: A further reported finding was that TCR beta sequences accurately predicted the HLA-A and HLA-B alleles for most subjects in the first cohort. Over 15 rarely observed V segments, including chromosome 9 orphons, were excluded from the earlier analysis of approximately 500 of the donors because counts were too low. The study listed 164 TCR beta chains as associated with cytomegalovirus. The 87-base-pair reads could not distinguish some IMGT-functional V segments, including TRBV6-2 and TRBV6-3, so those segments were excluded. Because HLA typing was unavailable for some donors at each locus, only the typed subset was used in association tests. CMV serostatus was the only immune exposure information available for the cohort. When HLA alleles, especially DR and DQ, strongly co-occurred, TCR associations were difficult to assign to individual alleles. Several of the top co-occurrence clusters appeared to be linked to parvovirus B19, influenza, CMV and Epstein-Barr virus, according to a later analysis. In vitro tests confirmed that three of the cytomegalovirus-associated TCR beta chains recognize cytomegalovirus antigens. In a later analysis, the rate of TCR association differed among HLA loci, with DRB1 alleles having the most associated TCRs and HLA-C alleles having the fewest. In an earlier analysis of around 600 of the donors, most TCR beta V segments appeared in productive rearrangements about 87% or about 30% of the time, broadly matching IMGT annotations. Only TCR beta chains were sequenced in this cohort, and the absence of alpha or paired-chain data limited detectable features. According to a later analysis, most CMV-associated TCR beta chains appeared to be HLA-restricted, and the HLA associations seemed to be driven largely by CMV exposure. According to the authors, the approach could potentially be generalized to other disease states and immunological phenotypes. In a later genetic analysis, fewer N-insertions in productive TCRs were reported among donors in an Asian-associated ancestry cluster than the roughly 700-donor mean. The classifier was reported to diagnose cytomegalovirus status with high specificity and sensitivity in both the original cohort and the validation cohort. Linkage disequilibrium might explain the correlated functional status among segregating V segments, but an unknown experimental factor could not be ruled out. The presence/absence analyses assumed that sequencing depth was roughly uniform across donors, and that assumption may not be true. Across donors, most TCR sequences were observed very rarely, whereas some public TCRs were present in many individuals. A later analysis associated roughly 17,000 TCR beta sequences with specific HLA alleles at a false discovery rate of 0.05. In a later analysis, HLA-associated TCR beta chains showed more clonal expansion and lower generation probabilities than non-associated chains that were equally common. An association between a missense DCLRE1C variant and V-gene and J-gene trimming of TCR beta chains was found in a later genetic analysis and replicated in an independent cohort. A cluster of highly shared sequence variants was judged likely to represent a technical artifact of the sequencing pipeline.

Library preparation was by the immunoSEQ multiplex PCR assay. The multiplex PCR relied on a mix of 60 forward primers for TCR Vbeta segments and 13 reverse primers for TCR Jbeta segments. A multiplex PCR assay on genomic DNA amplified the CDR3 region of rearranged TCR beta genes. Amplified TCR beta libraries were sequenced as 87-base-pair reads on the Illumina HiSeq System. Regarding the original processing steps: A later analysis counted about 80 million unique TCR beta chains across the roughly 700 repertoires, and some 11 million of these chains were shared by at least two donors. Raw reads were error-corrected and collapsed into unique sequences by a nearest-neighbor algorithm in which closely related sequences were merged to remove PCR and sequencing errors. CDR3 sequences were aligned to IMGT reference sequences to assign V, D and J gene segments. For a sequence to be retained, at least a six-nucleotide match to both a V gene segment and a J gene segment was required. Rearrangements were classified as productive when the CDR3 lacked stop codons and remained in frame with V and J, and all other rearrangements were classified as non-productive. CDR3 was defined by IMGT convention, running from the second conserved V-encoded cysteine to the conserved J-encoded phenylalanine. Sequences without an unambiguous match to a single V gene segment were excluded from the earlier analysis of 587 of the donors. An earlier analysis of a few hundred of the donors called V segments functional above 56.7% productive rearrangements and segregating when the between-donor standard deviation exceeded 5%. A statistical classification framework was developed to diagnose cytomegalovirus status using the catalog of TCR beta chain sequences. In a later analysis, TCR nucleotide sequences were compared against IMGT/GENE-DB human TR gene sequences so that V and J genes could be assigned. A later analysis assigned CDR3 sequences and most-parsimonious VDJ recombination scenarios with the TCRdist pipeline. In a later analysis, every TCR beta chain was defined by the combination of its CDR3 amino acid sequence and its V-gene family, and reads without a unique V-gene family were dropped. In a later analysis, fewer than 650 highly shared, low-generation-probability nucleotide sequences were removed to address suspected cross-contamination and a sequencing artifact. A later analysis calculated a clonal expansion index for each public chain from normalized within-repertoire ranks of inferred template counts. In a later analysis, generation probabilities were computed using a VDJ recombination model fitted to out-of-frame rearrangements, and the results were checked against IGoR. In a later analysis, TCR-TCR, TCR-HLA and TCR-CMV co-occurrence was scored with hypergeometric tests, and a repertoire-size bias correction was applied to TCR pairs. False discovery rates were estimated in a later analysis by permuting HLA or CMV assignments 20 times. In a later analysis, co-occurring TCRs were grouped using DBSCAN, with TCRdist sequence similarity added in when clustering inside HLA-allele-positive subsets. For co-occurrence clustering, repertoires with fewer than 30,000 or more than 120,000 public chains were excluded, along with 5 or 6 repertoires with anomalous nucleotide sharing. This immuneACCESS table, as held by TCRdb, lists in-frame sequences with V and J called but not all clones. Of the missing ones, under half trace to an unresolved V gene in checked studies; the others have no known cause. The DNA gave D and trimming, while V, J and clone size come from that table. This sample comprises more than 85,000 clones, approximately 81% of them detected only once. The ten largest make up under 4% of the sample.

This clonotype was sampled from a male donor in good health and CMV-seropositive. Here the chain combines TRBV7-8 and TRBJ2-3; TRBD2 agrees with 10 junctional bases. What was sequenced was PBMCs. The CDR3 loop reads CASSLGGTSGTDTQYF. DNA sequence: TGTGCCAGCAGCTTAGGAGGGACTAGCGGCACAGATACGCAGTATTTT.